The rows below give T cell receptor beta chains drawn from one sample of a study of T cell repertoires and HLA-DP antigens. Here immunoSEQ multiplex PCR was the method, and the copy in TCRdb shows in-frame clones only, minus some. The sample carries around 100,000 clones, around 93% recorded once. No antigen has been assigned to these receptors. Sequenced input: CD4+ T cells from PBMCs. These receptors all stem from a woman younger than 35 in good health and CMV-seronegative. CDR3s include the opening cysteine and the closing phenylalanine or tryptophan. A D gene is named only where the DNA matches it firmly. Some rows mark clone size as missing; the rest say once, few, many or name a class of expanded clone.

TRBV27	NA	TRBD2	TRBJ2-7	CASSRGGGVSYEQYF	TGTGCCAGCAGCCGGGGGGGCGGGGTTTCCTACGAGCAGTACTTC
TRBV18	NA	NA	TRBJ2-1	CASSPVGGASYNEQFF	TGTGCCAGCTCACCAGTGGGGGGCGCCTCCTACAATGAGCAGTTCTTC
TRBV5-6	NA	TRBD1	TRBJ1-1	CASSLTGGSTEAFF	TGTGCCAGCAGCTTGACAGGGGGCTCGACTGAAGCTTTCTTT
TRBV5-1	NA	NA	TRBJ2-1	CASSLIASSYNEQFF	TGCGCCAGCAGCTTGATCGCAAGCTCCTACAATGAGCAGTTCTTC
TRBV19	NA	NA	TRBJ1-4	CASSVRMGGEKLFF	TGTGCCAGTAGTGTGAGAATGGGCGGTGAAAAACTGTTTTTT
TRBV2	NA	NA	TRBJ1-1	CASRGTSHTEAFF	TGTGCCAGCAGGGGTACAAGCCACACTGAAGCTTTCTTT
TRBV7-2	NA	NA	TRBJ1-5	CASSLMGPQHF	TGTGCCAGCAGCCTTATGGGGCCCCAGCATTTT
TRBV23-1	NA	NA	TRBJ1-4	CASSQSSGREKLFF	TGCGCCAGCAGTCAATCGAGTGGACGGGAAAAACTGTTTTTT
TRBV11-1	few	NA	TRBJ1-3	CASSVTGDLGNTIYF	TGTGCCAGCAGCGTGACGGGTGACCTGGGAAACACCATATATTTT
TRBV9	NA	TRBD1	TRBJ2-1	CASSVATGGTLYNEQFF	TGTGCCAGCAGCGTGGCGACAGGGGGAACTCTTTACAATGAGCAGTTCTTC
TRBV18	NA	NA	TRBJ1-2	CASSPSGYRGYTF	TGTGCCAGCTCACCCTCAGGGTATAGAGGCTACACCTTC
TRBV28	NA	TRBD1	TRBJ1-2	CATWTGSGGYTF	TGTGCCACCTGGACAGGGTCAGGAGGCTACACCTTC
TRBV5-1	once	TRBD1	TRBJ2-2	CASSPTGGNTGELFF	TGCGCCAGCAGCCCCACAGGGGGGAACACCGGGGAGCTGTTTTTT
TRBV30	NA	NA	TRBJ2-5	CAWSVFRETQYF	TGTGCCTGGAGTGTATTTAGAGAGACCCAGTACTTC
TRBV28	NA	TRBD2	TRBJ2-7	CASSELSGYPYEQYF	TGTGCCAGCAGTGAACTTAGCGGGTACCCCTACGAGCAGTACTTC
TRBV28	few	NA	TRBJ1-1	CASRRRISAFF	TGTGCCAGCAGGCGACGCATTTCGGCTTTCTTT
TRBV27	NA	NA	TRBJ1-1	CASSLSPPGSGGAFF	TGTGCCAGCAGTTTATCCCCCCCAGGGAGCGGGGGAGCTTTCTTT
TRBV5-5	NA	TRBD2	TRBJ2-5	CASSLGGLVKETQYF	TGTGCCAGCAGCTTGGGGGGACTAGTGAAAGAGACCCAGTACTTC
TRBV9	NA	NA	TRBJ1-2	CASSVRETYTF	TGTGCCAGCAGCGTTAGGGAGACCTACACCTTC
TRBV5-1	few	NA	TRBJ2-7	CASSLGLAVTYEQYF	TGCGCCAGCAGCTTGGGGCTAGCAGTTACCTACGAGCAGTACTTC
TRBV19	NA	NA	TRBJ2-5	CASSIAKTFSEETQYF	TGTGCCAGTAGTATAGCGAAGACCTTCTCAGAGGAGACCCAGTACTTC
TRBV6-6	NA	TRBD1	TRBJ2-7	CASSYSDRGPSYEQYF	TGTGCCAGCAGTTACTCGGACAGGGGACCCTCCTACGAGCAGTACTTC
TRBV19	NA	NA	TRBJ1-1	CASTSTGEGWNTEAFF	TGTGCCAGTACCTCGACGGGGGAGGGGTGGAACACTGAAGCTTTCTTT
TRBV12-2	once	NA	TRBJ2-7	CASRLARQVRPLSYEQYF	TGTGCAAGTCGCTTAGCGAGACAGGTACGTCCCCTCTCCTACGAGCAGTACTTC
TRBV4-2	NA	NA	TRBJ1-5	CASSQGQTYNQPQHF	TGTGCCAGCAGCCAAGGACAGACTTACAATCAGCCCCAGCATTTT
TRBV5-5	NA	NA	TRBJ2-1	CASSLERSLEQFF	TGTGCCAGCAGCTTGGAGCGGAGTCTTGAGCAGTTCTTC
TRBV5-4	NA	TRBD2	TRBJ2-3	CASSLTLAGVDTQYF	TGTGCCAGCAGCTTGACACTAGCGGGAGTGGATACGCAGTATTTT
TRBV30	medium-sized	NA	TRBJ1-3	CAWSRPGAISGNTIYF	TGTGCCTGGAGTCGCCCAGGGGCAATTTCTGGAAACACCATATATTTT
TRBV5-1	NA	NA	TRBJ2-6	CASSFIAGANVLTF	TGCGCCAGCAGCTTTATAGCTGGGGCCAACGTCCTGACTTTC
TRBV11-2	NA	TRBD1	TRBJ1-5	CASSSTYLTGREDQPQHF	TGTGCCAGCAGCTCAACGTATTTGACAGGGCGGGAGGATCAGCCCCAGCATTTT
TRBV6-5	NA	NA	TRBJ2-7	CASSRSGGGFYEQYF	TGTGCCAGCAGTAGGAGCGGAGGGGGGTTCTACGAGCAGTACTTC
TRBV5-4	NA	NA	TRBJ1-2	CASSLGSRNYGYTF	TGTGCCAGCAGCTTGGGTAGCAGGAACTATGGCTACACCTTC
TRBV19	NA	NA	TRBJ1-2	CASSPRGGNYGYTF	TGTGCCAGTAGTCCCCGGGGGGGAAACTATGGCTACACCTTC
TRBV19	NA	NA	TRBJ1-5	CASSTTRDGNQPQHF	TGTGCCAGTAGTACAACGAGGGATGGCAATCAGCCCCAGCATTTT
TRBV9	NA	NA	TRBJ1-1	CASSPYKNTEAFF	TGTGCCAGCAGCCCTTACAAGAACACTGAAGCTTTCTTT
TRBV11-2	once	NA	TRBJ2-3	CASSYRTDTQYF	TGTGCCAGCAGCTACCGCACAGATACGCAGTATTTT
TRBV7-3	NA	NA	TRBJ2-7	CASSQGGNEQYF	TGTGCCAGCAGCCAAGGAGGGAACGAGCAGTACTTC
TRBV5-1	NA	TRBD2	TRBJ2-2	CASSWGERENTGELFF	TGCGCCAGCAGCTGGGGGGAGCGGGAGAACACCGGGGAGCTGTTTTTT
TRBV5-6	NA	NA	TRBJ2-5	CASSYQETQYF	TGTGCCAGCAGTTACCAAGAGACCCAGTACTTC
TRBV27	once	NA	TRBJ1-1	CASTPRGRPMNTEAFF	TGTGCCAGCACCCCCCGAGGACGCCCAATGAACACTGAAGCTTTCTTT
TRBV5-1	NA	TRBD1	TRBJ1-3	CASSLAGGYSGNTIYF	TGCGCCAGCAGCTTGGCAGGGGGATACTCTGGAAACACCATATATTTT
TRBV4-2	NA	TRBD2	TRBJ2-1	CASSGNPGLEGNEQFF	TGTGCCAGCAGCGGAAACCCGGGACTAGAGGGCAATGAGCAGTTCTTC
TRBV11-2	NA	NA	TRBJ2-5	CASSLGGTVQETQYF	TGTGCCAGCAGCTTGGGAGGGACAGTACAAGAGACCCAGTACTTC
TRBV7-2	once	NA	TRBJ1-6	CASSSLAGALYNSPLHF	TGTGCCAGCAGCTCGTTAGCGGGGGCGCTTTATAATTCACCCCTCCACTTT
TRBV4-1	NA	NA	TRBJ1-5	CASSQLGAGRRYSNQPQHF	TGCGCCAGCAGCCAACTCGGGGCAGGGAGGAGGTATAGCAATCAGCCCCAGCATTTT
TRBV19	NA	NA	TRBJ2-3	CASSIGWPSPRTDTQYF	TGTGCCAGTAGTATAGGATGGCCTTCTCCAAGGACAGATACGCAGTATTTT
TRBV29-1	NA	NA	TRBJ2-5	CSVGGGGPQETQYF	TGCAGCGTTGGTGGAGGGGGCCCGCAAGAGACCCAGTACTTC
TRBV10-3	NA	NA	TRBJ1-5	CAISESAGPGQPQHF	TGTGCCATCAGTGAGTCGGCAGGCCCGGGTCAGCCCCAGCATTTT
TRBV5-4	NA	NA	TRBJ2-1	CASSYQTYNEQFF	TGTGCCAGCAGCTATCAAACCTACAATGAGCAGTTCTTC
TRBV9	NA	NA	TRBJ2-2	CASSVGLTNTGELFF	TGTGCCAGCAGCGTCGGACTCACGAACACCGGGGAGCTGTTTTTT
TRBV21-1	once	NA	TRBJ1-5	CASSKASQPSNQPQHF	TGTGCCAGCAGCAAAGCGTCACAGCCTAGCAATCAGCCCCAGCATTTT
TRBV15	NA	NA	TRBJ2-3	CATSDGGTDTQYF	TGTGCCACCAGCGATGGGGGGACAGATACGCAGTATTTT
TRBV27	NA	NA	TRBJ1-5	CASSLENNQPQHF	TGTGCCAGCAGTTTAGAAAACAATCAGCCCCAGCATTTT
TRBV4-3	NA	NA	TRBJ2-6	CASSRRTETSGANVLTF	TGCGCCAGCAGCCGCCGCACAGAGACCTCTGGGGCCAACGTCCTGACTTTC
TRBV7-3	NA	TRBD2	TRBJ2-1	CASSPQGSGRWEGLYNEQFF	TGTGCCAGCAGCCCGCAGGGTAGCGGGAGATGGGAAGGACTCTACAATGAGCAGTTCTTC
TRBV28	NA	TRBD1	TRBJ1-2	CASRRGLVYGYTF	TGTGCCAGCAGAAGGGGGCTTGTCTATGGCTACACCTTC
TRBV5-4	NA	NA	TRBJ1-1	CASSLGQEVNTEAFF	TGTGCCAGCAGCTTGGGACAGGAGGTTAACACTGAAGCTTTCTTT
TRBV6-5	NA	NA	TRBJ1-1	CASSPDMWAEAFF	TGTGCCAGCAGTCCCGACATGTGGGCTGAAGCTTTCTTT
TRBV28	NA	TRBD1	TRBJ1-5	CASSFRLQGAWGNQPQHF	TGTGCCAGCAGTTTCCGTCTTCAGGGGGCTTGGGGCAATCAGCCCCAGCATTTT
TRBV7-9	few	NA	TRBJ1-4	CASSLGQVGEKLFF	TGTGCCAGCAGCTTAGGGCAGGTCGGAGAAAAACTGTTTTTT